This TCR beta chain originates from a study of blood T cell repertoires in COVID-19. Study as a whole: Samples came from the United States, Italy and Spain, spanning acute and convalescent COVID-19. Sample material is recorded as cDNA or gDNA derived from T cells, B-cell-depleted T cells, or PBMCs.

How the authors handled the data: Reference gene primer amplification in the assay estimated nucleated cell counts. Repertoires were generated with immunoSEQ multiplex PCR, while TCRdb's copy carries only in-frame clones and drops some. For V, J and clone size, that table is used; D and trimming come from the DNA. Here the sample spans around 300,000 clones, over 75% being singletons. The V segment lost 3 bases and the J segment 7 bases; nucleotides outside the gene matches: 6. Germline-derived CDR1 and CDR2 are MNHEY and SVGAGI. CDR3 size: 15 residues. The TCR comes from a man aged 18 to 29 with active or convalescent COVID-19. Sequenced: peripheral blood. This chain uses TRBV6-5 with TRBJ1-6; 7 bases map to TRBD1. The CDR3 DNA reads as TGTGCCAGCAGTTATTTAAGAGGGGGCAATTCACCCCTCCACTTT. It encodes CASSYLRGGNSPLHF.